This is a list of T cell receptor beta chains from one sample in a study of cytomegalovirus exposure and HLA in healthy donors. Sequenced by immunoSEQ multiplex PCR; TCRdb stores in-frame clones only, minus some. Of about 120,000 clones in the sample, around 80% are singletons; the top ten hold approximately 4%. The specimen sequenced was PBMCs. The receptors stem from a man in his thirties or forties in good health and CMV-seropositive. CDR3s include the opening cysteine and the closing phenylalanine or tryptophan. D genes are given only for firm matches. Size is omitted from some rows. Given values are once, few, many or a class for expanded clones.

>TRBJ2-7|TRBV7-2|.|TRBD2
CASSLSAGGPGYEQYF
TGTGCCAGCAGCTTATCGGCGGGAGGGCCAGGCTACGAGCAGTACTTC
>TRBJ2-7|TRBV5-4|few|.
CASSLGSREYEQYF
TGTGCCAGCAGCTTGGGGTCCAGGGAATACGAGCAGTACTTC
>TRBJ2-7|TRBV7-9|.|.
CASSFGALLYEQYF
TGTGCCAGCAGCTTTGGGGCCCTTCTCTACGAGCAGTACTTC
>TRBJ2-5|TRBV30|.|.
CAWSVQETQYF
TGTGCCTGGAGTGTACAGGAGACCCAGTACTTC
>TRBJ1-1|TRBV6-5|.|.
CASTTPGGTSTFF
TGTGCCAGCACCACACCGGGTGGGACAAGTACTTTCTTT
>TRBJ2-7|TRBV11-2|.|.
CASSLDRDDEQYF
TGTGCCAGCAGCTTAGATCGGGATGACGAGCAGTACTTC
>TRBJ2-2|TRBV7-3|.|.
CASSSDRNTGELFF
TGTGCCAGCAGCTCAGACAGGAACACCGGGGAGCTGTTTTTT
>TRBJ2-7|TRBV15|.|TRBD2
CATTTEFGLADYEQYF
TGTGCCACCACCACAGAGTTCGGACTAGCGGATTACGAGCAGTACTTC
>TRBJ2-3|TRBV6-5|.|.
CASSYSGSAGDTQYF
TGTGCCAGCAGTTACTCCGGGTCCGCGGGAGATACGCAGTATTTT
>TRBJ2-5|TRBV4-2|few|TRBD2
CASSQGTSGLQETQYF
TGTGCCAGCAGCCAAGGGACTAGCGGGCTCCAAGAGACCCAGTACTTC
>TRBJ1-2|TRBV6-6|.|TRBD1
CASTGTGGLGNYGYTF
TGTGCCAGTACAGGGACAGGGGGCTTGGGGAACTATGGCTACACCTTC
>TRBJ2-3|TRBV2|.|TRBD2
CASSESSGSATQYF
TGTGCCAGCAGTGAGAGTAGCGGGAGCGCTACGCAGTATTTT
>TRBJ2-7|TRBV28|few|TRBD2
CASPGPGTSGRASYEQYF
TGTGCCAGTCCCGGTCCCGGGACTAGCGGGAGGGCCTCCTACGAGCAGTACTTC